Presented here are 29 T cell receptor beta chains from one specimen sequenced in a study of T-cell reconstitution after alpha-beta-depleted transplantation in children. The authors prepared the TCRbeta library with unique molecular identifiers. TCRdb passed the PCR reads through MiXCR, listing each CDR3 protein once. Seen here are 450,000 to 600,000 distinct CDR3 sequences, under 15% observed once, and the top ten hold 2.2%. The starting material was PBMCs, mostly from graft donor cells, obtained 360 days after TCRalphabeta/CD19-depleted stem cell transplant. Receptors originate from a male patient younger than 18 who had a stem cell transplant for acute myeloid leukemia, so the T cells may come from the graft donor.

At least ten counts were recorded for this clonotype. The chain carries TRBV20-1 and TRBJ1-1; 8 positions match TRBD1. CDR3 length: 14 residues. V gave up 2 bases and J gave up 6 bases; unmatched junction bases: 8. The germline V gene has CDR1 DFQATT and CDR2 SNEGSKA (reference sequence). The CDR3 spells CSARSTGQGSEAFF. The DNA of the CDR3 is TGCAGTGCTAGATCTACTGGACAGGGTTCTGAAGCTTTCTTT.

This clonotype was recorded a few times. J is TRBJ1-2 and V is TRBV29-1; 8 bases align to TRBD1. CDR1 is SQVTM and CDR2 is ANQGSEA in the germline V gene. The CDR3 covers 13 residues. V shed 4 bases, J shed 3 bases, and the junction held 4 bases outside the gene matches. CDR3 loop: CSVGGQVHYGYTF. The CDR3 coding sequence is TGCAGCGTTGGGGGACAGGTCCACTATGGCTACACCTTC.

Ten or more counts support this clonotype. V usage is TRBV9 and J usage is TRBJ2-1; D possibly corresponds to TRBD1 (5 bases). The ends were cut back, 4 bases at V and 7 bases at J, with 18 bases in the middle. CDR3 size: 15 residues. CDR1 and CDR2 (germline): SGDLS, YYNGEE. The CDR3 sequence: CASSPGSGDRNEQFF. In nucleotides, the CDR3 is TGTGCCAGCAGCCCAGGGTCTGGAGATCGGAATGAGCAGTTCTTC.

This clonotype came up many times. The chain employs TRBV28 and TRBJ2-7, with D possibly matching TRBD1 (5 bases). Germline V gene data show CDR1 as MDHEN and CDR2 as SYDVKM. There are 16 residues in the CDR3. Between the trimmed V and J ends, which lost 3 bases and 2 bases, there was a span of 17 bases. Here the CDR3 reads CASSFPETVSTYEQYF. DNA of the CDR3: TGTGCCAGCAGTTTTCCTGAGACAGTGAGTACCTACGAGCAGTACTTC.

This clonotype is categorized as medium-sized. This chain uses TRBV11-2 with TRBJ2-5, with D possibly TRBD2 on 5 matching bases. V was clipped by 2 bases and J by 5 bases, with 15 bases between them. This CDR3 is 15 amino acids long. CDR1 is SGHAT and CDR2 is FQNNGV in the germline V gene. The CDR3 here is CASSLFAGTGETQYF. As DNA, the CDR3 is TGTGCCAGCAGCTTATTCGCGGGTACTGGGGAGACCCAGTACTTC.

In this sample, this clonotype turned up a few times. CDR3 in amino acids: CASSVRGDSNTIYF. CDR3 DNA sequence: TGTGCCAGCAGCGTACGGGGAGATAGCAACACCATATATTTT. The chain employs TRBV9 and TRBJ1-3; D unclear. The germline V and J ends were trimmed by 1 base and 7 bases, with 12 bases remaining between them. The CDR3 covers 14 residues. Germline CDR1 and CDR2: SGDLS and YYNGEE.

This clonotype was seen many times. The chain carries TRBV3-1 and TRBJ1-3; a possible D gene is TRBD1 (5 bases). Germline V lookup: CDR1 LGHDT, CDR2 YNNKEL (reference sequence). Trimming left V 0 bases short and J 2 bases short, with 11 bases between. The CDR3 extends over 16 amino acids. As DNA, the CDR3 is TGTGCCAGCAGCCAAGATTGGGCAGGGCCTGGAAACACCATATATTTT. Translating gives CASSQDWAGPGNTIYF.

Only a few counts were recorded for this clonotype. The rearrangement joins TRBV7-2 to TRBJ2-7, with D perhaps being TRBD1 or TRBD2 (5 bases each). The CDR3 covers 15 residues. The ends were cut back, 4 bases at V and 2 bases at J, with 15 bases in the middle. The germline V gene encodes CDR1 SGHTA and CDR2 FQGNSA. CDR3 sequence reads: CASSSKKEGTYEQYF. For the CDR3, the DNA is TGTGCCAGCAGCTCAAAGAAAGAGGGGACCTACGAGCAGTACTTC.

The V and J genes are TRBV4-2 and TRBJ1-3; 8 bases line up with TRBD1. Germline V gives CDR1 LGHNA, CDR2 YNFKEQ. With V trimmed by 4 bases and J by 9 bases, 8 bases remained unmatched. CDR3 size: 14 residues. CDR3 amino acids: CASSPPDRDATIYF. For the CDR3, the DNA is TGTGCCAGCAGCCCCCCGGACAGGGATGCCACCATATATTTT.

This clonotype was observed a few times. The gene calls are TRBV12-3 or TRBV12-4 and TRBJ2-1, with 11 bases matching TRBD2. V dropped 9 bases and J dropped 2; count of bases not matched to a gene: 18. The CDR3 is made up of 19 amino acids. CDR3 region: CASPTEPASGGPTYNEQFF. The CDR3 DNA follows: TGTGCCAGTCCAACCGAGCCGGCTAGCGGGGGGCCAACCTACAATGAGCAGTTCTTC.

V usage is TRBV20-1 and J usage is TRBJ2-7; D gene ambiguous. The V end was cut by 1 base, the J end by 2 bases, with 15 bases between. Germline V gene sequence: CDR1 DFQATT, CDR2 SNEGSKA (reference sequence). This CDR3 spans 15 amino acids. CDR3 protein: CSARATAARAYEQYF. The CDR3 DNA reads TGCAGTGCTAGAGCTACGGCGGCCCGGGCCTACGAGCAGTACTTC.

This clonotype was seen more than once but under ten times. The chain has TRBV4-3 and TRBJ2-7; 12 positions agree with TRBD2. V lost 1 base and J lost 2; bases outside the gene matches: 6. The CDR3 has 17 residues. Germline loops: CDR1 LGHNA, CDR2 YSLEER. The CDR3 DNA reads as TGCGCCAGCAGCCAAGGGACTAGCGGGAACCATCCCTACGAGCAGTACTTC. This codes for CASSQGTSGNHPYEQYF.

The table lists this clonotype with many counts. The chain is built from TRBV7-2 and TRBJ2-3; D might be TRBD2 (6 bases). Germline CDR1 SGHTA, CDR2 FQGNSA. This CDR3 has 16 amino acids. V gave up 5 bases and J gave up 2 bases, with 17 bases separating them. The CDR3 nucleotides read TGTGCCAGCAGCCTAGGTATAGCGGAGTCCACAGATACGCAGTATTTT. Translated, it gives CASSLGIAESTDTQYF.

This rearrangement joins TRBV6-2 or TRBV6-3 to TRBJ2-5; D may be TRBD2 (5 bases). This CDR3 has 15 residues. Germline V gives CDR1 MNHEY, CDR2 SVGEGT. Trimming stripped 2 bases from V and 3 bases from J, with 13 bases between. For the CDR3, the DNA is TGTGCCAGCAGTTACCTGACTAACCCGAAAGAGACCCAGTACTTC. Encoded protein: CASSYLTNPKETQYF.

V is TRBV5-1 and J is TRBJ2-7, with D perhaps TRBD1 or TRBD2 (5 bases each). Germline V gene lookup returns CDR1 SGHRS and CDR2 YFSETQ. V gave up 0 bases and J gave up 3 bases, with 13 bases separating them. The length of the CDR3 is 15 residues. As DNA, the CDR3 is TGCGCCAGCAGCTTGGCCCCGGGGCCCGACTACGAGCAGTACTTC. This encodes CASSLAPGPDYEQYF.

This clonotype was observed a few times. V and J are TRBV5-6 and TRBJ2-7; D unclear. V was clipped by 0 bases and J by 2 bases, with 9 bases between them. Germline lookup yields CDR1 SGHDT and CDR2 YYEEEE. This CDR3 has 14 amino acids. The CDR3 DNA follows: TGTGCCAGCAGCTTGGGGCGGACCCCCTACGAGCAGTACTTC. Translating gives CASSLGRTPYEQYF. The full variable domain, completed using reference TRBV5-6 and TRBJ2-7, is DAGVTQSPTHLIKTRGQQVTLRCSPKSGHDTVSWYQQALGQGPQFIFQYYEEEERQRGNFPDRFSGHQFPNYSSELNVNALLLGDSALYLCASSLGRTPYEQYFGPGTRLTVT.

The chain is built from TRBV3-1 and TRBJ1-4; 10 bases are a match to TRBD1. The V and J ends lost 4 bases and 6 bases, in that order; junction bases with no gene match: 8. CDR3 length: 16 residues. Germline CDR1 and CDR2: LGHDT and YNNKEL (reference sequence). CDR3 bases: TGTGCCAGCAGCCCCTTCATCGGGACAGGGGATGAAAAACTGTTTTTT. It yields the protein CASSPFIGTGDEKLFF.

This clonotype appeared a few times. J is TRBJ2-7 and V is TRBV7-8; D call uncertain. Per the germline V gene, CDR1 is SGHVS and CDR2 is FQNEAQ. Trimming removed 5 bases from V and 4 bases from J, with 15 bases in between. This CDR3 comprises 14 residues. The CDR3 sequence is CASSPRWRKYEQYF. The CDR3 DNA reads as TGTGCCAGCAGCCCGCGTTGGCGGAAGTACGAGCAGTACTTC.

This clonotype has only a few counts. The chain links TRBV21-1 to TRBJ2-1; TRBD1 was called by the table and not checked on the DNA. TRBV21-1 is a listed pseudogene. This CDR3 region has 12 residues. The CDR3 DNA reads TGTGCCAGCATCACAGGGGGCGGTGAGCAGTTCTTC. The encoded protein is CASITGGGEQFF.

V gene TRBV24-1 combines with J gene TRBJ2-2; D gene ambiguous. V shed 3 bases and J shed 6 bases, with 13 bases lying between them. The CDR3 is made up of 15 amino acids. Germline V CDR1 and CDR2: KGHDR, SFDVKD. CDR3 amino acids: CATSDPSLLSGELFF. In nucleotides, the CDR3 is TGTGCCACCAGTGATCCCAGTCTGCTATCCGGGGAGCTGTTTTTT.

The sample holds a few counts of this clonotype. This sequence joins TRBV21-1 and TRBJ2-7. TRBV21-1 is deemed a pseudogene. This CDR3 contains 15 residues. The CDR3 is CASSKAQGSSYEQYF. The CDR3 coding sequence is TGTGCCAGCAGCAAAGCGCAGGGTTCCTCCTACGAGCAGTACTTC.

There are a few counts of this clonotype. CDR3: CASLREAQGRFYEQYF. CDR3 nucleotide sequence: TGTGCCAGCCTAAGGGAAGCCCAGGGGCGCTTCTACGAGCAGTACTTC. J is TRBJ2-7 and V is TRBV2; D might be TRBD1 (6 bases). CDR3 length equals 16 residues. Trimming cost V 8 bases and J 3 bases, with 23 bases left between them. Germline loops: CDR1 SNHLY, CDR2 FYNNEI. The whole variable domain, filled in from reference TRBV2 and TRBJ2-7, reads EPEVTQTPSHQVTQMGQEVILRCVPISNHLYFYWYRQILGQKVEFLVSFYNNEISEKSEIFDDQFSVERPDGSNFTLKIRSTKLEDSAMYFCASLREAQGRFYEQYFGPGTRLTVT.

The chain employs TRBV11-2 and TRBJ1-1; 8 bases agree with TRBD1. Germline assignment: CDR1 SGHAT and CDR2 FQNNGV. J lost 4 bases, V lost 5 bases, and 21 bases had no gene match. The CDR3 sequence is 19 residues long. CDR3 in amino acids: CASSLPPRGPIECPTEAFF. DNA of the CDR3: TGTGCCAGCAGCCTCCCCCCCAGGGGGCCCATAGAGTGTCCCACTGAAGCTTTCTTT.

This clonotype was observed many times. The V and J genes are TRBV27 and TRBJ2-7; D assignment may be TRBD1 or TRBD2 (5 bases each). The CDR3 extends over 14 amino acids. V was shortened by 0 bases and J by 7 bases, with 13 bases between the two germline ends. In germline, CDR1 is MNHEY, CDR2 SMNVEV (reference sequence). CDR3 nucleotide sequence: TGTGCCAGCAGTTTATCCGGGGCCCGTGGGGAGCAGTACTTC. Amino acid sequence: CASSLSGARGEQYF.

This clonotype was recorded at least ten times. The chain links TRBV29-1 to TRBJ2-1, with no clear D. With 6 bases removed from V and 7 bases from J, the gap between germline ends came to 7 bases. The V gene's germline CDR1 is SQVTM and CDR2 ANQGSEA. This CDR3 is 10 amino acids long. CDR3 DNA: TGCAGCGTAGACTCGAATGAGCAGTTCTTC. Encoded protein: CSVDSNEQFF.

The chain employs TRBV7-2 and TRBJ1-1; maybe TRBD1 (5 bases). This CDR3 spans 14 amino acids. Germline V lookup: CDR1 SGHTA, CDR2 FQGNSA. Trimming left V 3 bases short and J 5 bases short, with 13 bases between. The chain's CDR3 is CASSFSRGRTEAFF. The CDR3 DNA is TGTGCCAGCAGCTTCTCTAGGGGTAGGACTGAAGCTTTCTTT.

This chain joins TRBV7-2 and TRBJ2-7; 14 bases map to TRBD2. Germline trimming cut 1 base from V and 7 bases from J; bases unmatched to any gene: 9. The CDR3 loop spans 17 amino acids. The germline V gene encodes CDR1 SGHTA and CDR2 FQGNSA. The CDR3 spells CASSLVRGLAGVGEQYF. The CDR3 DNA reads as TGTGCCAGCAGCTTAGTCCGGGGACTAGCGGGAGTGGGGGAGCAGTACTTC.

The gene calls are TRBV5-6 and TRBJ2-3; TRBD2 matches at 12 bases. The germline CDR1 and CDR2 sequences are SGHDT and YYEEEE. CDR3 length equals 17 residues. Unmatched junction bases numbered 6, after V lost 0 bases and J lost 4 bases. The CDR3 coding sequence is TGTGCCAGCAGCTTGGATATGACTAGCGGGAGTTCAGATACGCAGTATTTT. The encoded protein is CASSLDMTSGSSDTQYF.

In DNA, the CDR3 is TGTGCCAGCAGTTTTAATGGGGGATCCGATTACGAGCAGTACTTC. It codes for CASSFNGGSDYEQYF. This chain joins TRBV28 and TRBJ2-7; D is possibly TRBD1 or TRBD2 (5 bases each). With 3 bases removed from V and 4 bases from J, the gap between germline ends came to 16 bases. This CDR3 spans 15 amino acids. Germline CDR1 MDHEN, CDR2 SYDVKM.